This T cell receptor beta chain was recovered during a study of regulatory T cells in long-lasting Graves disease. Study-wide results and caveats: Persistent disease was associated with favored TRBV28 usage and with favored use of TRBJ1-2 and TRBJ2-5.

Library construction for TCR beta used iRepertoire HTBI primers and Arm-PCR of CDR3 regions. TCRdb itself ran the multiplex PCR reads through MiXCR, one entry per CDR3 protein. The repertoire holds some 250,000 distinct CDR3 sequences, with 15% to 20% as singletons. Described time point: newly diagnosed GD, antithyroid drugs for less than 3 months. PBMC-derived RNA was used for the TCR library. CDR3 length equals 16 residues. Germline V gene lookup returns CDR1 SGHRS and CDR2 YFSETQ. This clonotype was observed many times. The antigen is unknown. The junction and the germline gene differ at one end; a read error may be behind it. This sample also appeared in a second study, on T cells in Graves' hyperthyroidism and ophthalmopathy.

This chain connects TRBV5-1 to TRBJ2-7; TRBD2 might be the D (5 bases). This receptor was taken from a woman in her 30s with Graves disease. The sample in question was peripheral blood mononuclear cells (PBMCs), obtained at new diagnosis, from a patient treated with antithyroid drugs. CDR3: CASSLVTPRGSYEQYF. CDR3 coding DNA: TGTGCCAGCAGCTTGGTAACCCCCAGAGGGTCCTACGAGCAGTACTTC.